This TCR beta chain was captured by sequencing in a study of tumor and adjacent non-tumor tissue in lung cancer. Overall study context: The patients, around 9 men and roughly 5 women, were roughly 30 to 85 with stage I to III disease.

As regards this clonotype: Its antigen remains unknown. At one end, the junction sequence differs from germline, possibly due to a read error.

Points from the study as a whole: Compared with tumor, normal lung showed significantly lower TCR diversity. Higher tumor TCR diversity was associated with shorter survival. Normal lung showed higher cumulative top 100 clone frequency than tumor.

The template was RNA from unsorted bulk tissue. The library came from three nested PCR rounds adapted from ARM-PCR protocols. TCRdb re-called the multiplex PCR reads through MiXCR, storing one row per CDR3 protein. Here the sample spans some 120,000 distinct CDR3 sequences, roughly 67% being singletons. The sequenced sample consisted of lung tumor tissue. This clonotype was obtained from a man aged 30-40 years with non-small cell lung cancer.

CDR3 protein: CASSLCGARNEKLVF. For the CDR3, the DNA is TGTGCCAGCAGCTTGTGTGGGGCCCGAAATGAAAAACTGGTTTTT. The V call is TRBV5-4, the J call TRBJ1-4; a weak D match, TRBD1 (5 bases). The CDR3 is made up of 15 amino acids. Germline CDR1 is SGHNT and CDR2 is YYREEE (reference sequence).